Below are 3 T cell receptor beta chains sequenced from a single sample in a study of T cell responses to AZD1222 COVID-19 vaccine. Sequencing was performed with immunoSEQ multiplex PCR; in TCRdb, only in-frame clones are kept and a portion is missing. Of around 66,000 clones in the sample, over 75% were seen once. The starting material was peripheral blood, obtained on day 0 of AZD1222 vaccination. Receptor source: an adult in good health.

The CDR3 loop reads CASSLGVAGAGYNEQFF. CDR3 in DNA: TGTGCCAGCAGCCTGGGGGTAGCGGGAGCAGGGTACAATGAGCAGTTCTTC. The chain combines TRBV3-1 (or the pseudogene TRBV3-2) with TRBJ2-1; 9 nucleotides match TRBD2. Per germline, CDR1 LGHDT and CDR2 YNNKEL (reference sequence). V trimming: 4 bases; J trimming: 4 bases; junction bases outside the gene matches: 11. The CDR3 loop spans 17 amino acids.

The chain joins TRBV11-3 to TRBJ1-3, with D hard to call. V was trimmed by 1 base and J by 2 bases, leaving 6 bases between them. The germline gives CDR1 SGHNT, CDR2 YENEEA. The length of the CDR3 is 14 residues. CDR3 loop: CASSLGTAGNTIYF. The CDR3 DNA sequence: TGTGCCAGCAGCTTAGGGACGGCTGGAAACACCATATATTTT.

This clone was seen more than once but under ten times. The CDR3 is CASSEASSGGAYNEQFF. In DNA form, the CDR3 reads TGTGCCAGCAGTGAAGCTTCTAGTGGTGGAGCCTACAATGAGCAGTTCTTC. This chain joins TRBV6-1 and TRBJ2-1; D is ambiguous. V was shortened by 0 bases and J by 2 bases, with 14 bases between the two germline ends. CDR1 and CDR2 (germline): MNHNS, SASEGT. The CDR3 extends over 17 amino acids.